This TCR beta chain originates from a study of T cell changes during pregnancy in multiple sclerosis. Here immunoSEQ multiplex PCR was the method, and the copy in TCRdb shows in-frame clones only, minus some. The profile shows under 85,000 clones, approximately 90% of them singletons. Trimming took 2 bases from V and 2 from J, leaving 12 bases between them. The CDR3 sequence is 14 residues long. CDR1 and CDR2 (germline): GTSNPN, SVGIG (reference sequence). The specimen comprised peripheral blood, sampled in the third trimester of pregnancy. The gene calls are TRBV30 and TRBJ1-1; TRBD1 might be the D (5 bases). The receptor's source is a female donor with multiple sclerosis, enrolled in a pregnancy study. CDR3 coding DNA: TGTGCCTGGAGTCCAGGGAATGGAAACACTGAAGCTTTCTTT. Amino acids: CAWSPGNGNTEAFF.